This TCR beta chain is drawn from a study of OX40 agonist ivuxolimab in advanced cancers. Whole-study findings and limits: Circulating CD4+ and CD8+ T cells showed clonal expansion by week 6 at 0.1 to 3.0 mg/kg. Low normalized T-cell clonal expansion was additionally recorded for some nonresponders.

Repertoires were generated with immunoSEQ multiplex PCR, while TCRdb's copy carries only in-frame clones and drops some. The table records over 25,000 clones, approximately 80% of them present only once. Remarks on this clone: Its antigen remains unidentified.

Looked up from germline, CDR1 is SGDLS and CDR2 is YYNGEE. The V and J ends lost 4 bases and 2 bases, in that order; junction bases with no gene match: 12. CDR3 length: 18 residues. The specimen was CD4+ or CD8+ T cells sorted from blood, collected in a trial of the OX40 agonist ivuxolimab. The clonotype originates from an adult with an advanced solid tumor such as melanoma, head and neck, liver or kidney cancer. This chain joins TRBV9 and TRBJ2-6; TRBD1 matches at 7 bases. The CDR3 nucleotides read TGTGCCAGCAGCAAGCGGACAGGTAGATCTCCTGGGGCCAACGTCCTGACTTTC. It translates to CASSKRTGRSPGANVLTF.